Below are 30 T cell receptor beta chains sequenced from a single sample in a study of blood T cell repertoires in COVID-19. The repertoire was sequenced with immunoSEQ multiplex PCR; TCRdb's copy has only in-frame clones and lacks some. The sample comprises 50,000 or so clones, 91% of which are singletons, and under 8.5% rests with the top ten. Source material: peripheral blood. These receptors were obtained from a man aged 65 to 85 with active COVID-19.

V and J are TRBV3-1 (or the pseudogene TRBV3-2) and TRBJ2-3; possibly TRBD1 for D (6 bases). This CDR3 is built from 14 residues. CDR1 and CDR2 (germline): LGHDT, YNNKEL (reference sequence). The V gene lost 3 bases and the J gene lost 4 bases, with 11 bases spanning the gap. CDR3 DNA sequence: TGTGCCAGCAGCCACGCAGGGGTCCCAGATACGCAGTATTTT. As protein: CASSHAGVPDTQYF.

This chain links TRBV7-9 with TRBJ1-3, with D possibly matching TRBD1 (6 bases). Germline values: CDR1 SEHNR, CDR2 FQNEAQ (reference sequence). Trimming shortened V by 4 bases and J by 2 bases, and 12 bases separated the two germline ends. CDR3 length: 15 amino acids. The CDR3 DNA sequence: TGTGCCAGCAGCTATGGGGGCCTGGCTGGAAACACCATATATTTT. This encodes CASSYGGLAGNTIYF.

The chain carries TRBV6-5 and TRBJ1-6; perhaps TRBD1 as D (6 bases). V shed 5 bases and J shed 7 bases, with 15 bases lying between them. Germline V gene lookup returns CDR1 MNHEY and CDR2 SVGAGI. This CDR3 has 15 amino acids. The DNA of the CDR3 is TGTGCCAGCAGTACTACAGGGACGAGCAATTCACCCCTCCACTTT. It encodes CASSTTGTSNSPLHF.

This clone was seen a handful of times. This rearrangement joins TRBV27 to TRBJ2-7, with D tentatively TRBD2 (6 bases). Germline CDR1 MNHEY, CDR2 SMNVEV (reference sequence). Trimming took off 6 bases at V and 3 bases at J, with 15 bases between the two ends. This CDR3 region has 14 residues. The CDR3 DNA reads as TGTGCCAGCAGGGGGATTTCAGCGGGCTACGAGCAGTACTTC. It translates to CASRGISAGYEQYF.

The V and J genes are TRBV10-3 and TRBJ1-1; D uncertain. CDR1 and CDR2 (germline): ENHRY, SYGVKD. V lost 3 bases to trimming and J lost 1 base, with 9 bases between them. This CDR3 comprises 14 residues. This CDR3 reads CAISDIGGNTEAFF. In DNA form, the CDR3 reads TGTGCCATCAGTGATATCGGAGGGAACACTGAAGCTTTCTTT.

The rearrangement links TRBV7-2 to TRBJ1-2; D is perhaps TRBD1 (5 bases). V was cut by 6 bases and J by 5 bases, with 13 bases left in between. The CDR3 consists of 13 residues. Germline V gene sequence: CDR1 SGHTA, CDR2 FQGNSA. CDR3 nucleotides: TGTGCCAGCAGTACGACAGCACTTTATGGCTACACCTTC. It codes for CASSTTALYGYTF.

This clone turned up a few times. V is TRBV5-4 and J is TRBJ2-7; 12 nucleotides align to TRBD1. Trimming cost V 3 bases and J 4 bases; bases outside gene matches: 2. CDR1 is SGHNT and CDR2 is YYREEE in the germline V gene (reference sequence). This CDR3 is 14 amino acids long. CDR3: CASSWGQGAYEQYF. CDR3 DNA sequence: TGTGCCAGCAGCTGGGGACAGGGGGCGTACGAGCAGTACTTC.

In nucleotides, the CDR3 is TGTGCCTGGAGCGAGGTGGCCGGGGAGCTGTTTTTT. The encoded protein is CAWSEVAGELFF. This chain joins TRBV30 and TRBJ2-2; D not certain. This CDR3 has 12 residues. The germline CDR1 and CDR2 sequences are GTSNPN and SVGIG (reference sequence). V was clipped by 3 bases and J by 6 bases, with 8 bases between them. Complete variable domain (other parts from reference TRBV30 and TRBJ2-2): SQTIHQWPATLVQPVGSPLSLECTVEGTSNPNLYWYRQAAGRGLQLLFYSVGIGQISSEVPQNLSASRPQDRQFILSSKKLLLSDSGFYLCAWSEVAGELFFGEGSRLTVL.

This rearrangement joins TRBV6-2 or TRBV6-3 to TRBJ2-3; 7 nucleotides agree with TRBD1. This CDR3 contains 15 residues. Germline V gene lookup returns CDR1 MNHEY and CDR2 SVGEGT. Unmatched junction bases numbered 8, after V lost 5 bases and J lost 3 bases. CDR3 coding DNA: TGTGCCAGCAGTCCAACAGGGGTGGGGACAGATACGCAGTATTTT. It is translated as CASSPTGVGTDTQYF.

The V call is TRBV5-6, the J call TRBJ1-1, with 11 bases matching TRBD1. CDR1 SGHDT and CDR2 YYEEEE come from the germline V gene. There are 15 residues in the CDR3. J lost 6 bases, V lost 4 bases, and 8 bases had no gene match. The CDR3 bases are TGTGCCAGCAGCCCGGACAGGGGGCTAAGGGCTGAAGCTTTCTTT. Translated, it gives CASSPDRGLRAEAFF.

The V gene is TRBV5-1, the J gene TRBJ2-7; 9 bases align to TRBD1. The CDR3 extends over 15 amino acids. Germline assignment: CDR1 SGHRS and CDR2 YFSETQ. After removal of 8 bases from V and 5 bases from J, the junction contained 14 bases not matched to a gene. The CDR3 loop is CASEPGQGTPHEQYF. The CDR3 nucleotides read TGCGCCAGTGAACCGGGACAGGGAACCCCCCACGAGCAGTACTTC. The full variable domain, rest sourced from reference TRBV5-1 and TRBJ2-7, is KAGVTQTPRYLIKTRGQQVTLSCSPISGHRSVSWYQQTPGQGLQFLFEYFSETQRNKGNFPGRFSGRQFSNSRSEMNVSTLELGDSALYLCASEPGQGTPHEQYFGPGTRLTVT.

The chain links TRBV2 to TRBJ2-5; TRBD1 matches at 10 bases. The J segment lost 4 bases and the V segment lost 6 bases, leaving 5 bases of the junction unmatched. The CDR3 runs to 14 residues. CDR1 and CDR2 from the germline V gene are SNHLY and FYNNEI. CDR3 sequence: CASRPRTGGETQYF. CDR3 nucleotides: TGTGCCAGCAGGCCCCGGACAGGGGGAGAGACCCAGTACTTC.

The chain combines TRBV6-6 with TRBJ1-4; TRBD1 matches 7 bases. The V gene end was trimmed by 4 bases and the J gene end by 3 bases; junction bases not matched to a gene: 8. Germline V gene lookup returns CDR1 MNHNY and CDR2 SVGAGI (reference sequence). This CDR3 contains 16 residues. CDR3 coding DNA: TGTGCCAGCAGTTCAGACCGACAGGGCTCTAATGAAAAACTGTTTTTT. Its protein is CASSSDRQGSNEKLFF.

CDR3 amino acids: CASRRGGADTEAFF. The CDR3 coding sequence is TGTGCCAGCAGGCGGGGAGGGGCAGACACTGAAGCTTTCTTT. This chain links TRBV3-1 (or the pseudogene TRBV3-2) with TRBJ1-1, with TRBD1 as a possible D gene (5 bases). Germline V lookup: CDR1 LGHDT, CDR2 YNNKEL (reference sequence). V was shortened by 6 bases and J by 3 bases, with 14 bases between the two germline ends. The CDR3 has 14 residues.

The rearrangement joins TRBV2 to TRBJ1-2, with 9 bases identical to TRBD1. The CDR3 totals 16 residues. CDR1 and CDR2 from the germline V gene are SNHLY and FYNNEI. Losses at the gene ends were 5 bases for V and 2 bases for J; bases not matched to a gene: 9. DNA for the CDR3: TGTGCCAGCAGTACCAGTCCCGGGACAGGGAACTATGGCTACACCTTC. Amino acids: CASSTSPGTGNYGYTF.

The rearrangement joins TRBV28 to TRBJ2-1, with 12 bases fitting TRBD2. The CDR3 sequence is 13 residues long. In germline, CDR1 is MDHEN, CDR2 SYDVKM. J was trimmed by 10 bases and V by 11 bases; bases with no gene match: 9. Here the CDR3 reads CAAAELAGGEQFF. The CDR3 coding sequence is TGTGCCGCGGCGGAACTAGCGGGGGGAGAGCAGTTCTTC.

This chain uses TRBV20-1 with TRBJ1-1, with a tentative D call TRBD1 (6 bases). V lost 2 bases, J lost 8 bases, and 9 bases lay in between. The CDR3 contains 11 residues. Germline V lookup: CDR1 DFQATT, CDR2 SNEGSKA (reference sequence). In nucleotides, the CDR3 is TGCAGTGCTAGACAGGGGTACGAAGCTTTCTTT. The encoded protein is CSARQGYEAFF.

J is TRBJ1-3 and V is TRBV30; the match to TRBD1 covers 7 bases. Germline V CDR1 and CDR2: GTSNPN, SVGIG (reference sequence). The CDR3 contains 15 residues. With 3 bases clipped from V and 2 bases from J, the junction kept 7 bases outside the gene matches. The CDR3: CAWSRTGGTGNTIYF. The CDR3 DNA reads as TGTGCCTGGAGCAGGACAGGAGGGACTGGAAACACCATATATTTT.

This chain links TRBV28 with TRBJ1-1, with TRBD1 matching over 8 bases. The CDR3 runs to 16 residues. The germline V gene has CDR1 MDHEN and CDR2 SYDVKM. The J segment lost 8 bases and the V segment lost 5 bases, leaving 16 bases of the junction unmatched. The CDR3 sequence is CASSLPPRRDRKEAFF. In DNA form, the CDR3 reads TGTGCCAGCAGTCTCCCTCCCCGCCGGGACAGGAAGGAAGCTTTCTTT.

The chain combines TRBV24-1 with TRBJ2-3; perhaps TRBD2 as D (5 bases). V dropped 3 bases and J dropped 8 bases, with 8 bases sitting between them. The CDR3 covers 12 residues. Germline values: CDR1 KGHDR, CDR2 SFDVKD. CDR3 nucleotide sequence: TGTGCCACCAGTGATAAACTAGGTACGCAGTATTTT. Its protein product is CATSDKLGTQYF.

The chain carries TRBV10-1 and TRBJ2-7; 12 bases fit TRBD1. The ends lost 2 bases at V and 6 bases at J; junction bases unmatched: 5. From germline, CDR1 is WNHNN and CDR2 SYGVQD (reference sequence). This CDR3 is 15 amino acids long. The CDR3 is CASSEGGTGGSEQYF. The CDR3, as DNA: TGCGCCAGCAGTGAGGGGGGGACAGGGGGCTCCGAGCAGTACTTC.

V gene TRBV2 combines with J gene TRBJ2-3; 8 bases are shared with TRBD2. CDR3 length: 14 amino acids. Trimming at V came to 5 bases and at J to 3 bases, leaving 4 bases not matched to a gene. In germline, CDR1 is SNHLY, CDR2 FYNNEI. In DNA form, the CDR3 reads TGTGCCAGCAGTCAGACTAGCGTGACAGATACGCAGTATTTT. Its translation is CASSQTSVTDTQYF.

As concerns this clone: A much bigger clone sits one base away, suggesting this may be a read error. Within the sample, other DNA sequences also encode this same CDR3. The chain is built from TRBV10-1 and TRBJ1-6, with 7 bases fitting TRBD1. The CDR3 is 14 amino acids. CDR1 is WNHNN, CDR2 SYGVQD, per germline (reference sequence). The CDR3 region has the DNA TGCGCTAGCAGTGCGGGACAGCCGAATTCACCCCTCCACTTT. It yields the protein CASSAGQPNSPLHF.

CDR3 residues: CASSLSGQGHNQPQHF. CDR3 sequence (DNA): TGTGCCAGCAGCTTATCGGGGCAGGGGCACAATCAGCCCCAGCATTTT. The rearrangement uses TRBV7-8 and TRBJ1-5, with D possibly TRBD1 on 6 matching bases. Germline assignment: CDR1 SGHVS and CDR2 FQNEAQ. The CDR3 length is 16 residues. V was shortened by 2 bases and J by 3 bases, with 14 bases between the two germline ends.

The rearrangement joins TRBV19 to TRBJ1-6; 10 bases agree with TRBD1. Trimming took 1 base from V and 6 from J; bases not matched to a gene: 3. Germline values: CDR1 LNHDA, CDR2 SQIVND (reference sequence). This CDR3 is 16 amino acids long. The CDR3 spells CASSIAGTGVNSPLHF. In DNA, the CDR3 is TGTGCCAGTAGTATAGCCGGGACAGGGGTTAATTCACCCCTCCACTTT.

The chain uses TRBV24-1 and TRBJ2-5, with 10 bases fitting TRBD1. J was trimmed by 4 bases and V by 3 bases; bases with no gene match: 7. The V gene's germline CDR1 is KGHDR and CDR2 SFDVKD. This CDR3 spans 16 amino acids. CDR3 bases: TGTGCCACCAGTGATGGCGACAGGGGGCTTGGAGAGACCCAGTACTTC. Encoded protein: CATSDGDRGLGETQYF.

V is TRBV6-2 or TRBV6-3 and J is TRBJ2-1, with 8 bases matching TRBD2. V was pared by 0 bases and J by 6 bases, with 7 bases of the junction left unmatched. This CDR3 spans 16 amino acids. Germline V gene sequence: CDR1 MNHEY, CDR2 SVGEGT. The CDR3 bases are TGTGCCAGCAGTTACTCACCGGGGGGGCCCTCCAATGAGCAGTTCTTC. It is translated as CASSYSPGGPSNEQFF.

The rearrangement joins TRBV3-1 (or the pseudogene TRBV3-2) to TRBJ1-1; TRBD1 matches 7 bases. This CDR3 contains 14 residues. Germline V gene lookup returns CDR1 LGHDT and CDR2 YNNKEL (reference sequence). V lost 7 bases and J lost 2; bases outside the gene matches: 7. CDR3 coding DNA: TGTGCCAGCAACCCAACAGGGGATAACACTGAAGCTTTCTTT. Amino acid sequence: CASNPTGDNTEAFF.

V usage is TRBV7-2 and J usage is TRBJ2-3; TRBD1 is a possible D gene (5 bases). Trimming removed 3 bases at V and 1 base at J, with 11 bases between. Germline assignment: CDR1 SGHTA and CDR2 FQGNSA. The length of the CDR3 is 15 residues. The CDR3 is CASSFRGRGTDTQYF. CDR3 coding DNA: TGTGCCAGCAGCTTTAGGGGTAGGGGCACAGATACGCAGTATTTT.

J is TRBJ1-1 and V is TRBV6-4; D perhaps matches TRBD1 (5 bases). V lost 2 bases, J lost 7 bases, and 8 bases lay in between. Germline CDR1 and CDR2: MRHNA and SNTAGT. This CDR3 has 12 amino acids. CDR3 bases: TGTGCCAGCAGTGACAGGGGCGGTGAAGCTTTCTTT. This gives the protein CASSDRGGEAFF.